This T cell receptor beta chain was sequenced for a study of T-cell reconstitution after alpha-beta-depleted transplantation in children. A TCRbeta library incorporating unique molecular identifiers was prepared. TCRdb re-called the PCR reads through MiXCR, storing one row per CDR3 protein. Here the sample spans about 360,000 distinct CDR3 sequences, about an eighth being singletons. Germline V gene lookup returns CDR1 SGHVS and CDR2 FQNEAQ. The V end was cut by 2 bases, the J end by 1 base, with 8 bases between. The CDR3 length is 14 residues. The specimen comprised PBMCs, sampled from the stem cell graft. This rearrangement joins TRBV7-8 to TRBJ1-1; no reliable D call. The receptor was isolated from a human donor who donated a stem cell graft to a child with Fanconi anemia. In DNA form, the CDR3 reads TGTGCCAGCAGCTTACTGGATTGGAACACTGAAGCTTTCTTT. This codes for CASSLLDWNTEAFF.